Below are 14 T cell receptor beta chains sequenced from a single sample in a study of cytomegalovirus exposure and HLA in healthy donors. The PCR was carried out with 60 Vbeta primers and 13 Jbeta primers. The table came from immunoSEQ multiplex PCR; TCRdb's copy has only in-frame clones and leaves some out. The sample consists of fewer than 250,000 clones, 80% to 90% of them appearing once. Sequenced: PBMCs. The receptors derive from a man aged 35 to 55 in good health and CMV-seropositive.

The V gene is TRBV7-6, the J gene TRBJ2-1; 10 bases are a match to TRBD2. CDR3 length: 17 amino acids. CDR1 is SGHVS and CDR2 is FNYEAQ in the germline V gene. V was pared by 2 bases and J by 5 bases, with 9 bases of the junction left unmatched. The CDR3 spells CASSLTLAGRIHNEQFF. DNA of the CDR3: TGTGCCAGCAGCTTAACACTAGCGGGGAGAATACACAATGAGCAGTTCTTC.

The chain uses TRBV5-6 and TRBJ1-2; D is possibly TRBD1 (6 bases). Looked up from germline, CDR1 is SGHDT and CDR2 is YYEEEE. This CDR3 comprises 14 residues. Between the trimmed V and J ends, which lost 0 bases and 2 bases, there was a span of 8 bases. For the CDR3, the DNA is TGTGCCAGCAGCTTGGCCGACAGGAACTATGGCTACACCTTC. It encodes CASSLADRNYGYTF. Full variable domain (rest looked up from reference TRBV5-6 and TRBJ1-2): DAGVTQSPTHLIKTRGQQVTLRCSPKSGHDTVSWYQQALGQGPQFIFQYYEEEERQRGNFPDRFSGHQFPNYSSELNVNALLLGDSALYLCASSLADRNYGYTFGSGTRLTVV.

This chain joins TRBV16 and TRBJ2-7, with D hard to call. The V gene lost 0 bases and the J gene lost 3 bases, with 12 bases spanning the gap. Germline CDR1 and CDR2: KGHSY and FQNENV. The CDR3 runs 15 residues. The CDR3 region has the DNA TGTGCCAGCAGCCAATCGCCCTCATCGGGCTACGAGCAGTACTTC. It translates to CASSQSPSSGYEQYF.

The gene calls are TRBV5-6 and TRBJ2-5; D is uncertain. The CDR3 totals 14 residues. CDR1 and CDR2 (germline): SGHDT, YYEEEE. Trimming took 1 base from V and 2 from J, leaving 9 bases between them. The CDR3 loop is CASSLTTRQETQYF. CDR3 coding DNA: TGTGCCAGCAGCTTGACAACCCGTCAAGAGACCCAGTACTTC.

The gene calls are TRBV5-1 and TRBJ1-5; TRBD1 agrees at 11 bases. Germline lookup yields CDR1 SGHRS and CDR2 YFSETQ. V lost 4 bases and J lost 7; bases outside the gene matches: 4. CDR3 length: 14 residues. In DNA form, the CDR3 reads TGCGCCAGCAGCCCGGGACAGGGGGACCAGCCCCAGCATTTT. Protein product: CASSPGQGDQPQHF.

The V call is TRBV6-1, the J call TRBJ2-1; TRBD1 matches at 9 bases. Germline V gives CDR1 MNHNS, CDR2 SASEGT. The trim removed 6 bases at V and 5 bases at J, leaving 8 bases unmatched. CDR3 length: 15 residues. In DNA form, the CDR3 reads TGTGCCAGCAGAGGGGACAGGGTCTGGGACAATGAGCAGTTCTTC. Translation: CASRGDRVWDNEQFF.

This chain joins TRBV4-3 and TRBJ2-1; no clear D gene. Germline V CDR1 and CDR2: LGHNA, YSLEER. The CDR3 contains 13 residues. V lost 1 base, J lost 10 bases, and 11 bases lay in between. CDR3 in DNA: TGCGCCAGCAGCCAAGGACTCGGCTACGAGCAGTTCTTC. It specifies CASSQGLGYEQFF.

For the CDR3, the DNA is TGTGCCAGCAGTGAGAAGACAGGGGGGCTCAATCAGCCCCAGCATTTT. Translation: CASSEKTGGLNQPQHF. The chain combines TRBV6-1 with TRBJ1-5; 9 positions match TRBD1. The CDR3 consists of 16 residues. Germline assignment: CDR1 MNHNS and CDR2 SASEGT. After removal of 3 bases from V and 3 bases from J, the junction contained 6 bases not matched to a gene.

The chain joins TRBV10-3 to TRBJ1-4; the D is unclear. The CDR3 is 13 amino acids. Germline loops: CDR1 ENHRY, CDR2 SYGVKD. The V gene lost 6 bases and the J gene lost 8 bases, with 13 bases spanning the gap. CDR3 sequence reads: CAISVPAREKLFF. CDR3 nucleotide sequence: TGTGCCATCAGCGTTCCCGCGAGGGAAAAACTGTTTTTT.

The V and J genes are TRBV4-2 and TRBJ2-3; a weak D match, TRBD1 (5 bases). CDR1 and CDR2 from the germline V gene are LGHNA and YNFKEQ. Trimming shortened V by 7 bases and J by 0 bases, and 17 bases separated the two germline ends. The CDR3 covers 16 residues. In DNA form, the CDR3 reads TGTGCCAGCACCCCACAGGAAGGGTTAAGCACAGATACGCAGTATTTT. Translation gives CASTPQEGLSTDTQYF.

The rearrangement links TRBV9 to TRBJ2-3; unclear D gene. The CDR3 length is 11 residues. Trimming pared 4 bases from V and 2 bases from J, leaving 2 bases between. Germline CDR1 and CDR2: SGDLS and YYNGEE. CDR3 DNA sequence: TGTGCCAGCAGCCTCACAGATACGCAGTATTTT. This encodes CASSLTDTQYF.

This CDR3 is CASSPDRRNQPQHF. The DNA of the CDR3 is TGTGCCAGCTCCCCAGACAGGAGAAATCAGCCCCAGCATTTT. The genes are TRBV18 and TRBJ1-5, with D possibly TRBD1 on 6 matching bases. CDR1 is KGHSH, CDR2 LQKENI, per germline. Between the trimmed V and J ends, which lost 6 bases and 4 bases, there was a span of 13 bases. This CDR3 comprises 14 residues. The whole variable domain, filled in from reference TRBV18 and TRBJ1-5, reads NAGVMQNPRHLVRRRGQEARLRCSPMKGHSHVYWYRQLPEEGLKFMVYLQKENIIDESGMPKERFSAEFPKEGPSILRIQQVVRGDSAAYFCASSPDRRNQPQHFGDGTRLSIL.

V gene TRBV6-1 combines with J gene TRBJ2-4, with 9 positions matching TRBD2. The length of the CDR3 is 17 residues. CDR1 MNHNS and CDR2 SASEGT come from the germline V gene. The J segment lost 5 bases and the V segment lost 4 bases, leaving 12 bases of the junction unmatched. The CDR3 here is CASSGPGREGPENIQYF. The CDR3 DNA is TGTGCCAGCAGTGGGCCTGGGCGGGAGGGCCCGGAAAACATTCAGTACTTC.

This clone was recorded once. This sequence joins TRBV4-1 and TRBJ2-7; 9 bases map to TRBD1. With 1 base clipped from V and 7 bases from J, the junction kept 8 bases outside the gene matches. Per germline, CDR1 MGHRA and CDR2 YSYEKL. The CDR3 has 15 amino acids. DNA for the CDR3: TGCGCCAGCAGCCAAGCGGTCGGACAGGGGAGGGAGCAGTACTTC. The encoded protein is CASSQAVGQGREQYF.